This TCR beta chain is drawn from a study of T-cell reconstitution after alpha-beta-depleted transplantation in children. General observations from the study: At the one-year point after transplant, T-cell counts and TCRbeta diversity were found to come mostly from T cells that had been newly produced. Reportedly, only several hundred clones from non-depleted graft cells drove alpha-beta T-cell counts at about two months. TCRbeta diversity was high at day 60 in some patients (a result of surviving recipient T cells and thymic progenitors).

As it was prepared, the TCRbeta library received unique molecular identifiers. Via MiXCR, TCRdb re-called the PCR reads, giving one row per CDR3 protein. The sample includes about 280,000 distinct CDR3 sequences, under 14% of them seen just once. This clonotype has ten or more counts. Antigen unknown. In germline, CDR1 is MNHEY, CDR2 SMNVEV (reference sequence). Trimming pared 6 bases from V and 0 bases from J, leaving 21 bases between. This CDR3 has 17 residues. This clonotype was sampled from a male patient between 2 and 9 years old who had a stem cell transplant for chronic granulomatous disease, so the T cells may come from the graft donor. The chain joins TRBV27 to TRBJ2-7; TRBD1 is a possible D gene (6 bases). The input for sequencing was peripheral blood, taken 180 days after TCRalphabeta/CD19-depleted stem cell transplant. The CDR3 sequence: CASSRTAGTTNSYEQYF. Here the CDR3 DNA reads TGTGCCAGCAGCCGAACTGCCGGGACAACTAACTCCTACGAGCAGTACTTC.